Listed below are T cell receptor beta chains from one sample, sequenced in a study of sequential checkpoint blockade in melanoma. The data were produced by immunoSEQ multiplex PCR, yet TCRdb's version contains in-frame clones alone and is incomplete. The data show just over 15,000 clones, around 77% seen once. Sequences were derived from CD8+ T cells sorted from blood (inferred from file names), sampled from a patient given nivolumab and ipilimumab in sequence. All receptors derive from a human donor with melanoma. CDR3s include the opening cysteine and the closing phenylalanine or tryptophan. A D gene is named only where the DNA matches it firmly. Only part of the rows carry a size: once, few, many, or a class if the clone is expanded.

D,size,V,J,CDR3,DNA
.,.,TRBV6-5,TRBJ2-5,CAVRGWETQYF,TGTGCCGTGCGGGGTTGGGAGACCCAGTACTTC
.,.,TRBV19,TRBJ1-5,CASSIPGSGVQPQHF,TGTGCCAGTAGTATCCCGGGATCAGGGGTACAGCCCCAGCATTTT
TRBD2,.,TRBV10-1,TRBJ2-1,CASAPGTSAHNEQFF,TGCGCCAGCGCCCCCGGGACTAGCGCTCACAATGAGCAGTTCTTC
TRBD2,.,TRBV13,TRBJ2-7,CASSWRTSGGSYEQYF,TGTGCCAGCAGCTGGAGGACTAGCGGGGGCTCCTACGAGCAGTACTTC
.,few,TRBV6-1,TRBJ1-5,CASRPSGFKQQPQHF,TGTGCCAGCAGACCCTCAGGGTTTAAGCAGCAGCCCCAGCATTTT
.,few,TRBV7-2,TRBJ1-1,CASRLTGDTEAFF,TGTGCCAGCAGGTTAACAGGAGACACTGAAGCTTTCTTT
.,once,TRBV19,TRBJ2-1,CASSIARSSYNEQFF,TGTGCCAGTAGTATAGCCCGCAGCTCCTACAATGAGCAGTTCTTC
.,.,TRBV10-3,TRBJ2-7,CAIRTDSFRPEQYF,TGTGCCATCAGGACGGACAGCTTTCGTCCCGAGCAGTACTTC
.,once,TRBV28,TRBJ2-2,CASSQGGGGSWTGELFF,TGTGCCAGCAGCCAAGGGGGTGGCGGGAGCTGGACCGGGGAGCTGTTTTTT
.,.,TRBV19,TRBJ1-5,CASKLGPQGYQPQHF,TGTGCCAGTAAACTAGGTCCGCAGGGGTATCAGCCCCAGCATTTT
TRBD2,.,TRBV18,TRBJ2-7,CASSPYWAGELWEQYF,TGTGCCAGCTCACCGTATTGGGCGGGGGAACTCTGGGAGCAGTACTTC
TRBD2,.,TRBV4-3,TRBJ2-7,CASSQDFLAAVRF,TGCGCCAGCAGCCAAGATTTCCTAGCGGCCGTTAGATTC
.,.,TRBV29-1,TRBJ1-2,CSVAQGWDGYTF,TGCAGCGTCGCACAGGGTTGGGATGGCTACACCTTC
.,.,TRBV29-1,TRBJ2-5,CSVEGGQPSWETQYF,TGCAGCGTCGAAGGGGGACAACCGTCATGGGAGACCCAGTACTTC
TRBD1,.,TRBV5-6,TRBJ2-7,CASSLGQGSYEQYF,TGTGCCAGCAGCTTGGGACAGGGATCCTACGAGCAGTACTTC
.,few,TRBV5-8,TRBJ1-5,CASSLVLDQPQHF,TGTGCCAGCAGCTTGGTTCTTGATCAGCCCCAGCATTTT
TRBD1,.,TRBV19,TRBJ1-6,CASRGQNYNSPLHF,TGTGCCAGCCGGGGACAGAACTATAATTCACCCCTCCACTTT
.,.,TRBV6-4,TRBJ2-1,CASSDSTGSYNEQFF,TGTGCCAGCAGTGACTCCACAGGTTCCTACAATGAGCAGTTCTTC
TRBD1,.,TRBV6-6,TRBJ2-7,CASSQIRTGYYEQYF,TGTGCCAGCAGTCAGATTAGGACAGGATACTACGAGCAGTACTTC